The 21 T cell receptor beta chains given below trace back to one sample, sequenced in a study of PD-1 blockade in classical Hodgkin lymphoma. Produced via immunoSEQ multiplex PCR; TCRdb's table is partial and in-frame only. Counted here are about 9,100 clones, just under 75% occurring once; the ten biggest clones make up roughly 3.9%. Every patient relapsed after autologous stem cell transplantation, and brentuximab vedotin exposure varied. Researchers used magnetic negative selection to pull out pure CD4+ T cells from thawed PBMCs. This specimen was CD4+ T cells from blood, taken at baseline. The receptors stem from a human donor with classical Hodgkin lymphoma.

The chain recombines TRBV7-6 with TRBJ1-1, with 9 bases lining up with TRBD1. This CDR3 spans 15 amino acids. Germline V lookup: CDR1 SGHVS, CDR2 FNYEAQ. Germline trimming cut 5 bases from V and 4 bases from J; bases unmatched to any gene: 8. In DNA, the CDR3 is TGTGCCAGCAGCCTCTGGACAGGGGAGGCCACTGAAGCTTTCTTT. Translation gives CASSLWTGEATEAFF.

DNA of the CDR3: TGTGCCAGCAGCTTTAATGGAAACGAGCAGTACTTC. Translation gives CASSFNGNEQYF. This chain uses TRBV11-2 with TRBJ2-7; no firm D call. CDR1 is SGHAT and CDR2 is FQNNGV in the germline V gene. V was cut by 3 bases and J by 5 bases, with 8 bases left in between. The CDR3 runs 12 residues.

The chain employs TRBV7-2 and TRBJ2-4, with unresolved D. The CDR3 extends over 13 amino acids. The V end lost 0 bases, the J end lost 10 bases, and 10 bases lay between the germline ends. CDR1 and CDR2 (germline): SGHTA, FQGNSA. CDR3 DNA sequence: TGTGCCAGCAGCTTAGCTTCCTCGCCAATTCAGTACTTC. This translates into CASSLASSPIQYF.

The chain has TRBV7-8 and TRBJ1-5; unclear D gene. Germline V gives CDR1 SGHVS, CDR2 FQNEAQ. The CDR3 loop spans 12 amino acids. The V gene lost 1 base and the J gene lost 6 bases, with 4 bases spanning the gap. The CDR3 nucleotides read TGTGCCAGCAGCTTAGATCGTCAGCCCCAGCATTTT. This sequence encodes CASSLDRQPQHF. The full variable domain, its missing parts supplied by reference TRBV7-8 and TRBJ1-5, is GAGVSQSPRYKVAKRGQDVALRCDPISGHVSLFWYQQALGQGPEFLTYFQNEAQLDKSGLPSDRFFAERPEGSVSTLKIQRTQQEDSAVYLCASSLDRQPQHFGDGTRLSIL.

This chain joins TRBV19 and TRBJ1-5; 9 positions match TRBD1. Germline V CDR1 and CDR2: LNHDA, SQIVND (reference sequence). The CDR3 consists of 19 residues. V lost 5 bases and J lost 6; bases outside the gene matches: 20. The CDR3 bases are TGTGCCAGTAGTGGTGGTACAGGGGGCATAAAGGGAGGTTTTCAGCCCCAGCATTTT. It encodes CASSGGTGGIKGGFQPQHF.

V usage is TRBV6-5 and J usage is TRBJ1-2; D is undetermined. The V gene lost 3 bases and the J gene lost 13 bases, with 12 bases spanning the gap. The CDR3 has 11 amino acids. Germline-derived CDR1 and CDR2 are MNHEY and SVGAGI. This CDR3 is CASSYDGPLTF. In DNA form, the CDR3 reads TGTGCCAGCAGTTATGACGGCCCTCTCACCTTC.

This clone was counted a few times. The genes are TRBV4-1 and TRBJ1-4; 7 positions agree with TRBD1. Germline V CDR1 and CDR2: MGHRA, YSYEKL. The CDR3 sequence is 15 residues long. Trimming removed 3 bases from V and 5 bases from J; junction bases left unmatched: 6. DNA for the CDR3: TGCGCCAGCAGCCACTCGGGACAGAGCAATGAAAAACTGTTTTTT. This translates into CASSHSGQSNEKLFF.

This clone was observed a single time. The rearrangement joins TRBV29-1 to TRBJ1-4; D perhaps matches TRBD1 (5 bases). Germline V gene data show CDR1 as SQVTM and CDR2 as ANQGSEA. The V gene lost 7 bases and the J gene lost 6 bases, with 21 bases spanning the gap. This CDR3 region has 15 residues. The CDR3 sequence is CSANLLQATHEKLFF. The CDR3, as DNA: TGCAGCGCAAACCTACTACAGGCTACGCATGAAAAACTGTTTTTT.

V and J are TRBV9 and TRBJ2-1; TRBD2 might be the D (6 bases). V was clipped by 0 bases and J by 6 bases, with 10 bases between them. CDR3 length: 14 residues. The V gene's germline CDR1 is SGDLS and CDR2 YYNGEE. The DNA of the CDR3 is TGTGCCAGCAGCGTAGCTTCTAGCGCCAATGAGCAGTTCTTC. Its protein product is CASSVASSANEQFF.

The J gene is TRBJ2-1, the V gene TRBV10-3; D is ambiguous. CDR1 is ENHRY, CDR2 SYGVKD, per germline. Trimming took off 6 bases at V and 9 bases at J, with 12 bases between the two ends. The CDR3 has 12 residues. The CDR3 loop is CAISKDQSEQFF. In DNA form, the CDR3 reads TGTGCCATCAGCAAAGATCAATCTGAGCAGTTCTTC.

This clone has just a few counts. This rearrangement joins TRBV10-3 to TRBJ2-7; 9 bases match TRBD1. The V and J ends lost 4 bases and 4 bases, in that order; junction bases with no gene match: 5. Germline CDR1 is ENHRY and CDR2 is SYGVKD. This CDR3 spans 14 amino acids. The CDR3 region is CAISGTGEGYEQYF. Here the CDR3 DNA reads TGTGCCATCAGTGGGACAGGGGAAGGTTACGAGCAGTACTTC.

This rearrangement joins TRBV29-1 to TRBJ2-3, with 9 nucleotides matching TRBD2. The CDR3 has 14 residues. CDR1 SQVTM and CDR2 ANQGSEA come from the germline V gene. The ends lost 6 bases at V and 4 bases at J; junction bases unmatched: 8. CDR3 DNA: TGCAGCGTGGTCCATAGCGGGAGAGCAGATACGCAGTATTTT. Translating it yields CSVVHSGRADTQYF.

This rearrangement joins TRBV7-9 to TRBJ1-1; weak D call: TRBD1 (5 bases). In germline, CDR1 is SEHNR, CDR2 FQNEAQ (reference sequence). V was cut by 3 bases and J by 7 bases, with 12 bases left in between. The CDR3 is 13 amino acids. CDR3 region: CASSFRGDGEAFF. The CDR3 DNA reads as TGTGCCAGCAGCTTCCGAGGGGACGGTGAAGCTTTCTTT.

This clone was detected once. V and J are TRBV21-1 and TRBJ1-1. TRBV21-1 is annotated as a pseudogene. This CDR3 spans 16 amino acids. The CDR3 DNA follows: TGTGCCAGCAGCAAAGAGTTATGGCGCGAGTACACTGAAGCTTTCTTT. Translating it yields CASSKELWREYTEAFF.

This clone was detected only a few times. The J gene is TRBJ1-1, the V gene TRBV5-6, with 7 bases lining up with TRBD1. V shed 6 bases and J 4 bases; nucleotides not matched to a gene: 9. This CDR3 spans 14 amino acids. Germline CDR1 and CDR2: SGHDT and YYEEEE. CDR3 DNA: TGTGCCAGCAACACTCCCCCAGGGGGCACTGAAGCTTTCTTT. This codes for CASNTPPGGTEAFF.

The chain couples TRBV13 to TRBJ1-2; D uncertain. The CDR3 runs to 11 residues. Trimming pared 3 bases from V and 4 bases from J, leaving 3 bases between. Germline values: CDR1 PRHDT, CDR2 FYEKMQ (reference sequence). The chain's CDR3 is CASSFRYGYTF. The CDR3 coding sequence is TGTGCCAGCAGCTTCCGCTATGGCTACACCTTC.

The V and J genes are TRBV7-6 and TRBJ2-1; 10 nucleotides line up with TRBD2. This CDR3 has 16 amino acids. Per germline, CDR1 SGHVS and CDR2 FNYEAQ. J was trimmed by 0 bases and V by 5 bases; bases with no gene match: 4. Here the CDR3 DNA reads TGTGCCAGCAGCACCTCTAGCGGGAGCTCCTACAATGAGCAGTTCTTC. The encoded protein is CASSTSSGSSYNEQFF.

The chain links TRBV4-1 to TRBJ2-7; 13 bases match TRBD2. The CDR3 length is 15 residues. V dropped 2 bases and J dropped 3; count of bases not matched to a gene: 1. The germline gives CDR1 MGHRA, CDR2 YSYEKL. CDR3 bases: TGCGCCAGCAGCCAATGGACTAGCGGGAGCTACGAGCAGTACTTC. Its translation is CASSQWTSGSYEQYF.

The V gene is TRBV6-4, the J gene TRBJ1-6; D call uncertain. Between the trimmed V and J ends, which lost 6 bases and 10 bases, there was a span of 16 bases. Germline CDR1 and CDR2: MRHNA and SNTAGT. The CDR3 contains 14 residues. In DNA form, the CDR3 reads TGTGCCAGCAGCCTTTGGGGAAATTCGTCACCCCTCCACTTT. It encodes CASSLWGNSSPLHF.

The V call is TRBV27, the J call TRBJ1-5; no definite D call. CDR1 MNHEY and CDR2 SMNVEV come from the germline V gene (reference sequence). V lost 3 bases, J lost 5 bases, and 8 bases lay in between. The CDR3 covers 13 residues. The CDR3 protein is CASSLDWDQPQHF. In nucleotides, the CDR3 is TGTGCCAGCAGTTTGGATTGGGATCAGCCCCAGCATTTT.

Note on this clone: This sample also contains other DNA sequences that code for the same CDR3. The rearrangement uses TRBV5-1 and TRBJ1-2; D might be TRBD1 (5 bases). V gave up 1 base and J gave up 2 bases, with 6 bases separating them. The CDR3 length is 13 residues. CDR1 is SGHRS and CDR2 is YFSETQ in the germline V gene. CDR3 in DNA: TGCGCCAGCAGCTTGCAGGGAAACTATGGCTACACCTTC. Amino acids: CASSLQGNYGYTF.